The TCR beta chain under discussion was sequenced for a study of identical twins. The study's findings and limits: There were fewer insertions in abundant cord blood beta clonotypes, but memory repertoires showed no such pattern. Excess low generation probability was seen in twin-shared out-of-frame alpha sequences. Monozygotic twin pairs showed more out-of-frame TCR alpha sharing than models estimated.

In its sample, this clonotype was seen a few times. The antigen is unknown. Template switching, a step in the protocol, added a universal primer site, and cDNA carried unique molecular identifiers. A single record per CDR3 protein comes from TCRdb applying MiXCR to the 5' RACE reads. The data hold some 500,000 distinct CDR3 sequences, with approximately 10% observed a single time. This CDR3 contains 15 residues. The trim removed 7 bases at V and 2 bases at J, leaving 8 bases unmatched. The same sample was also studied in work on yellow fever vaccine responses in identical twins.

This sequence joins TRBV12-3 or TRBV12-4 and TRBJ1-5, with 7 nucleotides matching TRBD1. The sequenced sample was PBMCs. The receptor comes from a woman younger than 30 in good health. The CDR3 loop is CASTQTGRGNQPQHF. As DNA, the CDR3 is TGTGCCAGCACCCAGACAGGGCGCGGCAATCAGCCCCAGCATTTT.